The 29 T cell receptor beta chains below were found in one sample sequenced in a study of glioma-infiltrating T cells. The iRepertoire nested amplicon-rescue multiplex PCR amplified TCR alpha and beta CDR3s from RNA. TCRdb redid the calling of the multiplex PCR reads with MiXCR, one entry per CDR3 protein. The data show around 180,000 distinct CDR3 sequences, more than 35% seen once. Input material: glioma tissue, nonneoplastic brain tissue, or PBMCs (not recorded which). Receptors originate from a human donor with low-grade glioma or glioblastoma, undergoing nonglioma brain surgery, or in good health (not recorded which).

This clonotype was seen ten or more times. This rearrangement joins TRBV2 to TRBJ2-2; perhaps TRBD1 as D (6 bases). The CDR3 consists of 13 residues. With 6 bases removed from V and 6 bases from J, the gap between germline ends came to 11 bases. CDR1 and CDR2 (germline): SNHLY, FYNNEI. The chain's CDR3 is CASRGAQAGELFF. As DNA, the CDR3 is TGTGCCAGCAGGGGGGCCCAGGCCGGGGAGCTGTTTTTT.

The chain has TRBV9 and TRBJ2-3; TRBD2 might be the D (5 bases). This CDR3 region has 16 residues. Germline V lookup: CDR1 SGDLS, CDR2 YYNGEE. V gave up 0 bases and J gave up 5 bases, with 16 bases separating them. CDR3 bases: TGTGCCAGCAGCGTAGCCGGTGGGCAGAGGGAAGATACGCAGTATTTT. Translation gives CASSVAGGQREDTQYF.

V and J are TRBV20-1 and TRBJ1-6; unclear D gene. Germline lookup yields CDR1 DFQATT and CDR2 SNEGSKA (reference sequence). The CDR3 extends over 15 amino acids. The V and J ends lost 6 bases and 6 bases respectively, with 18 bases between them. This CDR3 reads CSARSRTGSNSPLHF. DNA of the CDR3: TGCAGTGCACGCTCGAGGACGGGTAGTAATTCACCCCTCCACTTT.

V gene TRBV9 combines with J gene TRBJ2-1; TRBD1 agrees at 10 bases. Germline V gene sequence: CDR1 SGDLS, CDR2 YYNGEE. This CDR3 contains 22 residues. Unmatched junction bases numbered 20, after V lost 0 bases and J lost 2 bases. The CDR3 protein is CASSVATSRGQGLAATYNEQFF. Written as DNA, the CDR3 is TGTGCCAGCAGCGTAGCTACGAGTAGGGGACAGGGGCTGGCGGCCACCTACAATGAGCAGTTCTTC.

In its sample, this clonotype was seen many times. The chain recombines TRBV4-1 with TRBJ1-1; no clear D. There are 13 residues in the CDR3. V gave up 0 bases and J gave up 4 bases, with 6 bases separating them. Germline CDR1 and CDR2: MGHRA and YSYEKL. As DNA, the CDR3 is TGCGCCAGCAGCCAAGACCCGGCCACTGAAGCTTTCTTT. This codes for CASSQDPATEAFF.

The chain is built from TRBV3-1 and TRBJ2-5; D not certain. CDR1 is LGHDT, CDR2 YNNKEL, per germline (reference sequence). The CDR3 is made up of 12 amino acids. V lost 4 bases and J 5 bases, leaving 8 bases between the germline ends. CDR3 region: CASSLASETQYF. DNA of the CDR3: TGTGCCAGCAGCCTCGCAAGCGAGACCCAGTACTTC.

This clonotype showed up many times. The chain carries TRBV28 and TRBJ2-7; TRBD1 is a possible D gene (5 bases). Germline V CDR1 and CDR2: MDHEN, SYDVKM. Trimming stripped 3 bases from V and 3 bases from J, with 9 bases between. This CDR3 comprises 13 residues. The CDR3 protein is CASSFGALYEQYF. The DNA for the CDR3 is TGTGCCAGCAGTTTTGGGGCCCTCTACGAGCAGTACTTC.

On this clonotype: A much larger clone lies one base from this, so it may be a read error. The rearrangement links TRBV3-1 to TRBJ2-1, with TRBD1 matching 7 bases. Germline V gene data show CDR1 as LGHDT and CDR2 as YNNKEL (reference sequence). Unmatched junction bases numbered 3, after V lost 6 bases and J lost 4 bases. The CDR3 is 13 amino acids. CDR3 amino acids: CASRKDRYNEQFF. CDR3 sequence (DNA): TGTGCCAGCAGAAAGGACAGGTACAATGAGCAGTTCTTC.

This clonotype was seen repeatedly, ten times or more. The chain combines TRBV6-1 with TRBJ2-5, with 8 bases lining up with TRBD2. Germline trimming cut 7 bases from V and 4 bases from J; bases unmatched to any gene: 11. Germline V gene data show CDR1 as MNHNS and CDR2 as SASEGT. This CDR3 region has 15 residues. The CDR3 nucleotides read TGTGCCAGCATCCTACTAGCGGAGGGGGGAGAGACCCAGTACTTC. It specifies CASILLAEGGETQYF.

This clonotype occurred many times. The chain joins TRBV7-2 to TRBJ2-7; the D is unclear. CDR1 SGHTA and CDR2 FQGNSA come from the germline V gene. The germline V and J ends were trimmed by 1 base and 1 base, with 2 bases remaining between them. This CDR3 contains 12 residues. CDR3 sequence reads: CASSLESYEQYF. The CDR3 nucleotides read TGTGCCAGCAGCTTAGAGTCCTACGAGCAGTACTTC.

The chain recombines TRBV5-1 with TRBJ2-7, with D perhaps given as TRBD1 or TRBD2 (6 bases each). V was cut by 3 bases and J by 2 bases, with 15 bases left in between. This CDR3 has 15 residues. CDR1 and CDR2 (germline): SGHRS, YFSETQ. The CDR3 here is CASSSTAGGPYEQYF. Here the CDR3 DNA reads TGCGCCAGCAGCTCAACAGCTGGGGGGCCCTACGAGCAGTACTTC. Full variable domain (outside the CDR3, taken from reference TRBV5-1 and TRBJ2-7): KAGVTQTPRYLIKTRGQQVTLSCSPISGHRSVSWYQQTPGQGLQFLFEYFSETQRNKGNFPGRFSGRQFSNSRSEMNVSTLELGDSALYLCASSSTAGGPYEQYFGPGTRLTVT.

This clonotype was detected ten times or more. This sequence joins TRBV28 and TRBJ1-2, with a possible D match to TRBD1 (5 bases). From germline, CDR1 is MDHEN and CDR2 SYDVKM. The CDR3 is 13 residues long. Trimming removed 6 bases from V and 8 bases from J, with 16 bases in between. CDR3 residues: CASSLADRSGYTF. CDR3 nucleotide sequence: TGTGCCAGCAGCCTCGCAGACAGAAGCGGCTACACCTTC.

Regarding this clonotype: Being one base from a much bigger clone, this may be a read error. As the CDR3 is not closed by the conserved phenylalanine or tryptophan, this likely results from a read error. This chain connects TRBV20-1 to TRBJ2-3; 15 bases are shared with TRBD2. Germline V gives CDR1 DFQATT, CDR2 SNEGSKA (reference sequence). The ends lost 1 base at V and 4 bases at J; junction bases unmatched: 0. The CDR3 is made up of 15 amino acids. The CDR3 bases are TGCAGTGCTAGAGGGACTAGCGGGAGGGCAGATACGCAGTATTAT. This encodes CSARGTSGRADTQYY.

This clonotype was detected many times. J is TRBJ1-1 and V is TRBV27, with a possible D match to TRBD1 (6 bases). CDR3 length: 14 residues. The germline V gene has CDR1 MNHEY and CDR2 SMNVEV (reference sequence). The V and J ends lost 3 bases and 5 bases respectively, with 13 bases between them. CDR3 protein: CASSFRGGDTEAFF. As DNA, the CDR3 is TGTGCCAGCAGTTTTAGGGGGGGCGATACTGAAGCTTTCTTT.

Points on this clonotype: The junction shows a germline mismatch at one end, possibly a read error. The V and J genes are TRBV5-1 and TRBJ2-2; no firm D call. CDR1 and CDR2 (germline): SGHRS, YFSETQ. The CDR3 consists of 16 residues. CDR3 nucleotides: TGCGCCAGCAGCTCCCGCAGTGGATCGAACAACGGGGAGCTGTTTTTT. It codes for CASSSRSGSNNGELFF.

Ten or more counts support this clonotype. The chain links TRBV6-1 to TRBJ2-5; 7 bases are a match to TRBD1. V was pared by 7 bases and J by 4 bases, with 12 bases of the junction left unmatched. The CDR3 is made up of 15 amino acids. In germline, CDR1 is MNHNS, CDR2 SASEGT. CDR3 amino acids: CASTNRQGLAETQYF. The CDR3 DNA follows: TGTGCCAGCACAAACCGACAGGGTTTAGCAGAGACCCAGTACTTC.

CDR3 sequence reads: CASSQGPRGEQYF. For the CDR3, the DNA is TGTGCCAGCAGCCAGGGACCTCGGGGAGAGCAGTACTTC. J is TRBJ2-7 and V is TRBV3-1; D may be TRBD1 or TRBD2 (5 bases each). Trimming removed 3 bases from V and 7 bases from J, with 13 bases in between. The CDR3 runs 13 residues. CDR1 is LGHDT, CDR2 YNNKEL, per germline (reference sequence).

On this clonotype itself: A much more abundant neighbour one base away suggests this may be a read error. The chain combines TRBV28 with TRBJ2-2, with 10 bases that match TRBD2. Germline CDR1 and CDR2: MDHEN and SYDVKM. This CDR3 spans 14 amino acids. CDR3 sequence: CASGLAGVAGELSF. CDR3 coding DNA: TGTGCCAGCGGGCTAGCGGGAGTCGCCGGGGAGCTGTCTTTT. Using reference TRBV28 and TRBJ2-2 for the parts outside the CDR3, the full variable domain is DVKVTQSSRYLVKRTGEKVFLECVQDMDHENMFWYRQDPGLGLRLIYFSYDVKMKEKGDIPEGYSVSREKKERFSLILESASTNQTSMYLCASGLAGVAGELSFGEGSRLTVL.

On this clonotype: A single base separates this from a much larger clone, so it may be a read error. This sequence joins TRBV28 and TRBJ2-1, with 14 bases identical to TRBD2. J gave up 5 bases and V 7 bases, and 10 bases lay outside the gene matches. Germline V gene data show CDR1 as MDHEN and CDR2 as SYDVKM. The CDR3 covers 17 residues. In DNA, the CDR3 is TGTGCCAGCATTCCGCTCATGGGACTAGCGGGAGACAATGAGCAGTTCTTC. Translating gives CASIPLMGLAGDNEQFF.

Points on this clonotype: Just one base apart from a much larger clone, this may be a read error. The chain carries TRBV2 and TRBJ2-7, with D tentatively TRBD1 (6 bases). The germline CDR1 and CDR2 sequences are SNHLY and FYNNEI. CDR3 length: 15 amino acids. The germline V and J ends were trimmed by 1 base and 5 bases, with 15 bases remaining between them. CDR3: CASSEELQGNDEQYF. In DNA form, the CDR3 reads TGTGCCAGCAGTGAAGAACTACAGGGTAACGACGAGCAGTACTTC.

The table lists this clonotype with many counts. V gene TRBV6-1 combines with J gene TRBJ2-2; 7 bases align to TRBD1. The V segment lost 2 bases and the J segment 6 bases; nucleotides outside the gene matches: 9. Germline assignment: CDR1 MNHNS and CDR2 SASEGT. The CDR3 sequence is 16 residues long. The CDR3 bases are TGTGCCAGCAGTGAAACCCCGACAGGGATCTCCGGGGAGCTGTTTTTT. This sequence encodes CASSETPTGISGELFF.

In regard to this clonotype: Compared with germline, one end of the junction differs, possibly owing to a read error. J is TRBJ2-7 and V is TRBV19, with D tentatively TRBD2 (5 bases). There are 13 residues in the CDR3. Looked up from germline, CDR1 is LNHDA and CDR2 is SQIVND (reference sequence). The CDR3 loop reads CASSIGVSYEKYF. The CDR3 nucleotides are TGTGCCAGTAGTATCGGGGTTAGCTACGAGAAGTACTTC.

In DNA, the CDR3 is TGTGCCAGTATGACTAGAGGGACGGATCAAGAGACCCAGTACTTC. This codes for CASMTRGTDQETQYF. The chain is built from TRBV19 and TRBJ2-5; D perhaps matches TRBD2 (6 bases). Trimming stripped 7 bases from V and 2 bases from J, with 17 bases between. Per the germline V gene, CDR1 is LNHDA and CDR2 is SQIVND (reference sequence). There are 15 residues in the CDR3.

This clonotype has a count of ten or more. Written as DNA, the CDR3 is TGTGCCAGCAGCTTAGAGATGATGGAGCAGTTCTTC. Protein product: CASSLEMMEQFF. This chain links TRBV7-9 with TRBJ2-1; no clear D gene. CDR3 length: 12 residues. V was pared by 1 base and J by 10 bases, with 8 bases between. Per the germline V gene, CDR1 is SEHNR and CDR2 is FQNEAQ (reference sequence).

As concerns this clonotype: A single base separates this from a much larger clone, so it may be a read error. V and J are TRBV3-1 and TRBJ2-7; D unresolved. CDR1 LGHDT and CDR2 YNNKEL come from the germline V gene (reference sequence). The V gene lost 2 bases and the J gene lost 3 bases, with 8 bases spanning the gap. The CDR3 has 13 amino acids. CDR3 nucleotide sequence: TGTGCCAGCAGCCAAATACCCGGCTACGAGCAGTACTTC. It codes for CASSQIPGYEQYF.

This clonotype has a count of ten or more. The chain recombines TRBV27 with TRBJ2-5; possible D gene TRBD1, 6 bases. Germline values: CDR1 MNHEY, CDR2 SMNVEV (reference sequence). CDR3 length equals 14 residues. V lost 7 bases, J lost 6 bases, and 18 bases lay in between. The CDR3 region has the DNA TGTGCCAGCAAGTCAACCCCCAGGGGTCAGACCCAGTACTTC. This codes for CASKSTPRGQTQYF.

CDR3 amino acids: CASTFRGAGTQYF. CDR3 DNA: TGTGCCAGCACCTTCCGGGGAGCAGGTACGCAGTATTTT. J is TRBJ2-3 and V is TRBV28, with D tentatively TRBD2 (5 bases). Germline V gene sequence: CDR1 MDHEN, CDR2 SYDVKM. The V end was cut by 7 bases, the J end by 8 bases, with 16 bases between. This CDR3 is built from 13 residues.

About this clonotype: A much larger clonotype is one base distant, so this may be a read error. This rearrangement joins TRBV14 to TRBJ2-1; 7 bases map to TRBD1. The CDR3 covers 13 residues. CDR1 and CDR2 (germline): SGHDN, FVKESK. The CDR3 sequence: CASSPGQYNEKFF. CDR3 nucleotides: TGTGCCAGCAGCCCGGGACAGTACAATGAGAAGTTCTTC.

A remark on this clonotype: This clone may be a read error of a much larger clone one base away. The V and J genes are TRBV28 and TRBJ2-5; a possible D gene is TRBD2 (5 bases). V lost 7 bases, J lost 4 bases, and 16 bases lay in between. Germline assignment: CDR1 MDHEN and CDR2 SYDVKM. The CDR3 runs to 14 residues. The CDR3 protein is CASTFTGLGETQYF. In nucleotides, the CDR3 is TGTGCCAGCACTTTTACGGGGTTGGGAGAGACCCAGTACTTC.